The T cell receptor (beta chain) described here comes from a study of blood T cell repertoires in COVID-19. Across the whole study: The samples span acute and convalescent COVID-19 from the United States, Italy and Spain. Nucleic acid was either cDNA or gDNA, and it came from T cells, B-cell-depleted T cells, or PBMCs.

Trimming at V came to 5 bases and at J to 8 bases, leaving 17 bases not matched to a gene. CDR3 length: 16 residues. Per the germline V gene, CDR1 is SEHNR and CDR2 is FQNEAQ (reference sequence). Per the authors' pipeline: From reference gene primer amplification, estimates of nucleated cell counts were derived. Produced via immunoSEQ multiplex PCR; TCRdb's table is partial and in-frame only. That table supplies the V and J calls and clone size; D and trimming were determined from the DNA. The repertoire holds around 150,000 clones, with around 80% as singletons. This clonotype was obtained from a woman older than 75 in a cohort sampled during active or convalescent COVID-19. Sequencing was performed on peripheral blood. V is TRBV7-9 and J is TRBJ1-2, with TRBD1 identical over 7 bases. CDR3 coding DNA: TGTGCCAGCAGCGCGATGGGACAGCTGGGGGCCGACGGCTACACCTTC. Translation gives CASSAMGQLGADGYTF.